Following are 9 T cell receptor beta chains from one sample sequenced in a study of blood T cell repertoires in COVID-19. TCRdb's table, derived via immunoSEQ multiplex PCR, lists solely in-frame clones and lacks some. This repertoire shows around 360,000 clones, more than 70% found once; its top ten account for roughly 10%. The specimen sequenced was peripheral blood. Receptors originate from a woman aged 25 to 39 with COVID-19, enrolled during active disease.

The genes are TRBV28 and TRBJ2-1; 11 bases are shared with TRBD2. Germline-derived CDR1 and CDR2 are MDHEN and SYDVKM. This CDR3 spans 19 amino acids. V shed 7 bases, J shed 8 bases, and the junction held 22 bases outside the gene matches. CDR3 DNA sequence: TGTGCCAGCACCACTCAAACTGGGGTTAGCGGGAGGGCCATGGATGAGCAGTTCTTC. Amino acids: CASTTQTGVSGRAMDEQFF.

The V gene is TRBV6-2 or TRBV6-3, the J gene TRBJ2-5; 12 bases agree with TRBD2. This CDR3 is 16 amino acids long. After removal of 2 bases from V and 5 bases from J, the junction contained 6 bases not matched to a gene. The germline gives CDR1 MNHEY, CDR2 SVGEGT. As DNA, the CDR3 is TGTGCCAGCAGTTACCTAGCGGGAGGGCATGAGGAGACCCAGTACTTC. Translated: CASSYLAGGHEETQYF.

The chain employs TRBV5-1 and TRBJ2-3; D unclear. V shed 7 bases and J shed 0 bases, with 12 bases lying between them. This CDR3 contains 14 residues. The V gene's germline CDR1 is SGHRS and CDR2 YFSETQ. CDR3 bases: TGCGCCAGCCGACTTGGCCCGAGCACAGATACGCAGTATTTT. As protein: CASRLGPSTDTQYF.

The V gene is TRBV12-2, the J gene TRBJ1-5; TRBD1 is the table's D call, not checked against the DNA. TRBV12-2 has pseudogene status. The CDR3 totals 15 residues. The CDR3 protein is CASRSGQGVIWPQHF. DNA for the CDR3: TGTGCAAGTCGTTCCGGACAGGGGGTAATTTGGCCCCAGCATTTT.

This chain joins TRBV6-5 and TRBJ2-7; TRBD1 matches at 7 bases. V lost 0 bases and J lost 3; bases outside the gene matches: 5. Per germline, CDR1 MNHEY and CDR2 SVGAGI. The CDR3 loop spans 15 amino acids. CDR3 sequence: CASSYSNDRVYEQYF. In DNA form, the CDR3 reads TGTGCCAGCAGTTACTCGAATGACAGGGTCTACGAGCAGTACTTC.

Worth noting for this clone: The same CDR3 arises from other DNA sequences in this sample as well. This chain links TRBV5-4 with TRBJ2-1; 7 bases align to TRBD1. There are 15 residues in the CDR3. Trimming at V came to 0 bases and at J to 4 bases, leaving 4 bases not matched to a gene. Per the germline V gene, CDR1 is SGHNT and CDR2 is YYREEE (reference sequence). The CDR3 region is CASSLGGGSYNEQFF. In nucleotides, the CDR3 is TGTGCCAGCAGCTTGGGAGGGGGCTCATACAATGAGCAGTTCTTC.

The CDR3 region is CASSSRDSSNEKLFF. The CDR3 DNA sequence: TGTGCCAGCAGCTCACGGGACAGTTCAAATGAAAAACTGTTTTTT. The chain recombines TRBV11-2 with TRBJ1-4, with TRBD1 matching over 7 bases. V shed 4 bases and J 5 bases; nucleotides not matched to a gene: 7. Germline values: CDR1 SGHAT, CDR2 FQNNGV. CDR3 size: 15 residues. Full variable domain (outside the CDR3, taken from reference TRBV11-2 and TRBJ1-4): EAGVAQSPRYKIIEKRQSVAFWCNPISGHATLYWYQQILGQGPKLLIQFQNNGVVDDSQLPKDRFSAERLKGVDSTLKIQPAKLEDSAVYLCASSSRDSSNEKLFFGSGTQLSVL.

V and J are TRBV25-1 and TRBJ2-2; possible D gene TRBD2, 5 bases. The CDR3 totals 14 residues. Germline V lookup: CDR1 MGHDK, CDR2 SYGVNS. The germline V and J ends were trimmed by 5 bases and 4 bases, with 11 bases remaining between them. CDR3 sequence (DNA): TGTGCCAGCAGTCCCCCGGGGAGCACCGGGGAGCTGTTTTTT. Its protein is CASSPPGSTGELFF.

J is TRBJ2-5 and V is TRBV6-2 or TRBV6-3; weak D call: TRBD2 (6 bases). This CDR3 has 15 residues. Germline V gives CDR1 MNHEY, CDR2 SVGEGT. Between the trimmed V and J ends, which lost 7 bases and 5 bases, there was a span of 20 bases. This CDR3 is CASTPLGEAGETQYF. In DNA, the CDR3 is TGTGCCAGCACCCCCTTGGGGGAGGCCGGGGAGACCCAGTACTTC.